The sequence of this T cell receptor beta chain was determined in a study of human T cells and chemical hapten exposure. This clonotype was picked up many times. Library preparation tagged each individual cDNA molecule with a unique molecular identifier. MiXCR, run by TCRdb on the RACE reads, gives a single entry per CDR3 protein. The data hold under 400,000 distinct CDR3 sequences, with 4% to 6% observed a single time. Specified time point: pre-sensitization, week 0. Treatment described: therapeutic diphenylcyclopropenone sensitization with weekly scalp DPC. The CDR3 runs to 15 residues. Germline V gives CDR1 MRHNA, CDR2 SNTAGT. V dropped 6 bases and J dropped 6 bases, with 17 bases sitting between them.

The source is a woman in her forties or fifties with alopecia areata. Some clones in this sample may be carry-over from other donors' samples. The sequences come from whole blood, collected in connection with sensitization to the hapten diphenylcyclopropenone (DPC). The V call is TRBV6-4, the J call TRBJ2-2, with D possibly matching TRBD2 (6 bases). CDR3 protein: CASSPEGAVAGELFF. As DNA, the CDR3 is TGTGCCAGCAGCCCGGAGGGTGCGGTTGCCGGGGAGCTGTTTTTT.